Included here is one TCR beta chain sequence, with context. As handled by the study authors: Amplification of reference gene primers provided the estimated nucleated cell counts. The protocol was immunoSEQ multiplex PCR, while the TCRdb copy is restricted to in-frame clones and leaves out a portion. Clone size and V and J calls were adopted from that table, with D and trimming inferred from the DNA. The sample lists 200,000 to 250,000 clones; approximately 90% were seen once. The CDR3 contains 16 residues. Trimming cost V 4 bases and J 7 bases; bases outside gene matches: 12. CDR1 and CDR2 from the germline V gene are MGHRA and YSYEKL. The data are from a study of blood T cell repertoires in COVID-19.

The chain recombines TRBV4-1 with TRBJ1-5; 8 positions agree with TRBD1. The sequence was obtained from a young woman in a cohort exposed to, infected with or recovered from COVID-19 (not recorded which). What was sequenced was PBMCs or T cells enriched from blood (not recorded which). The CDR3 reads CASSPFGTGPVQPQHF. DNA for the CDR3: TGCGCCAGCAGCCCATTCGGGACAGGTCCCGTACAGCCCCAGCATTTT.